The source of this TCR beta chain is a study of shared clonotypes between healthy human individuals. Germline CDR1 SGHNT, CDR2 YYREEE (reference sequence). The CDR3 sequence is 15 residues long. V dropped 1 base and J dropped 0 bases, with 11 bases sitting between them. Assay used: immunoSEQ multiplex PCR; TCRdb lists only in-frame clones, some missing. The sample includes about 450,000 clones, 70% to 80% of them seen just once. This clone has just one count. Sequenced sample: PBMCs. The origin of this receptor is a woman between 40 and 50 years old in good health. Some clones in this sample may be carry-over from other donors' samples. The chain joins TRBV5-4 to TRBJ2-7; D unresolved. The CDR3 sequence is CASSLYGRNSYEQYF. The DNA of the CDR3 is TGTGCCAGCAGCTTGTACGGTAGAAACTCCTACGAGCAGTACTTC.